The 6 T cell receptor beta chains below were found in one sample sequenced in a study of blood T cell repertoires in COVID-19. Sequenced by immunoSEQ multiplex PCR; TCRdb stores in-frame clones only, minus some. The table includes more than 200,000 clones, 80% to 90% detected once. The sequenced material came from PBMCs or T cells enriched from blood (not recorded which). The receptors were sampled from a man aged 35 to 55 who had recovered from COVID-19.

This chain links TRBV7-8 with TRBJ1-1; no definite D call. This CDR3 comprises 15 residues. Germline V gives CDR1 SGHVS, CDR2 FQNEAQ. Trimming removed 5 bases from V and 2 bases from J, with 15 bases in between. DNA of the CDR3: TGTGCCAGCAGCCCGCCGGAGGGTGGTAACACTGAAGCTTTCTTT. This codes for CASSPPEGGNTEAFF.

This clone was seen more than once but under ten times. The J gene is TRBJ2-2, the V gene TRBV9; 8 bases agree with TRBD1. Germline trimming cut 4 bases from V and 5 bases from J; bases unmatched to any gene: 4. The CDR3 extends over 14 amino acids. Germline loops: CDR1 SGDLS, CDR2 YYNGEE. The DNA for the CDR3 is TGTGCCAGCAGCTCGAGGACAGGGACCGGGGAGCTGTTTTTT. Translation gives CASSSRTGTGELFF.

The table lists this clone with a count of one. The J gene is TRBJ2-1, the V gene TRBV19; the match to TRBD2 covers 13 bases. The CDR3 is 16 amino acids. The germline gives CDR1 LNHDA, CDR2 SQIVND (reference sequence). The J segment lost 7 bases and the V segment lost 7 bases, leaving 10 bases of the junction unmatched. The CDR3 DNA follows: TGTGCCAGTAACGGGAGGACTAGCGGGGGTACAAATGAGCAGTTCTTC. Amino acids: CASNGRTSGGTNEQFF.

The V gene is TRBV21-1, the J gene TRBJ1-4; the table gives TRBD1 as D, unverified against the DNA. TRBV21-1 is an annotated pseudogene. The CDR3 length is 17 residues. The CDR3 sequence is CASRRQLPLSPNEKLFF. The CDR3 bases are TGTGCCAGCAGGAGACAGCTCCCCTTGTCCCCTAATGAAAAACTGTTTTTT.

The chain joins TRBV18 to TRBJ2-3; 9 nucleotides match TRBD2. V lost 3 bases to trimming and J lost 0 bases; unmatched junction nucleotides: 4. The CDR3 is 16 residues long. Looked up from germline, CDR1 is KGHSH and CDR2 is LQKENI. The CDR3 region is CASSPSSGESTDTQYF. CDR3 nucleotides: TGTGCCAGCTCACCGTCTAGCGGGGAGAGCACAGATACGCAGTATTTT.

This chain joins TRBV10-3 and TRBJ2-7; 7 bases agree with TRBD1. Trimming cost V 6 bases and J 4 bases; bases outside gene matches: 6. Germline CDR1 and CDR2: ENHRY and SYGVKD. This CDR3 is 13 amino acids long. CDR3 coding DNA: TGTGCCATCAGACCGGGACAGAGTTACGAGCAGTACTTC. It is translated as CAIRPGQSYEQYF.